This TCR beta chain was profiled in a study of blood T cell repertoires in COVID-19. The wider study: T cells, B-cell-depleted T cells, or PBMCs provided the cDNA or gDNA that served as material.

Cohorts were determined from participant-reported clinical history. What the recovered Cohort 3 donors had was two negative PCRs, clearance, or symptom resolution. Germline V gives CDR1 SGHTA, CDR2 FQGNSA. The length of the CDR3 is 15 residues. The V end was cut by 1 base, the J end by 2 bases, with 9 bases between. Source study methods: Reference gene primer amplification yielded estimated nucleated cell counts. Here immunoSEQ multiplex PCR was the method, and the copy in TCRdb shows in-frame clones only, minus some. The V and J calls and clone size are taken from that table; D and trimming were inferred from the DNA. The data hold 150,000 to 170,000 clones, with about 86% observed a single time.

Specimen: PBMCs or T cells enriched from blood (not recorded which). The clonotype comes from a man in his fifties or sixties who had recovered from COVID-19. The chain uses TRBV7-2 and TRBJ1-5; possible D gene TRBD1, 6 bases. CDR3 DNA: TGTGCCAGCAGCTTAGTAGCAGGGGGCAATCAGCCCCAGCATTTT. It is translated as CASSLVAGGNQPQHF. Full variable domain (outside the CDR3, taken from reference TRBV7-2 and TRBJ1-5): GAGVSQSPSNKVTEKGKDVELRCDPISGHTALYWYRQSLGQGLEFLIYFQGNSAPDKSGLPSDRFSAERTGGSVSTLTIQRTQQEDSAVYLCASSLVAGGNQPQHFGDGTRLSIL.